A single sample gave rise to the 13 T cell receptor beta chains below, sequenced in a study of molecular identifiers for immune sequencing clone quantification. Each CDR3 protein gets one entry after TCRdb re-called the PCR reads with MiXCR. Of some 650,000 distinct CDR3 sequences in the sample, 15% to 20% are singletons; the top ten hold 0.85% to 0.9%. The sequenced sample consisted of naive CD8+ T cells from blood, with Jurkat cell RNA spiked in. Subset noted: FACS-sorted CD8+CD4-CCR7+CD45RA+ naive T cells. These receptors all stem from a human donor in good health. Some libraries in this study had Jurkat cell RNA spiked in.

This clonotype was recorded at least ten times. The chain uses TRBV7-9 and TRBJ2-7; perhaps TRBD2 as D (6 bases). V lost 5 bases, J lost 0 bases, and 8 bases lay in between. Germline lookup yields CDR1 SEHNR and CDR2 FQNEAQ (reference sequence). The CDR3 contains 13 residues. In nucleotides, the CDR3 is TGTGCCAGCAGCCGGACTACCTCCTACGAGCAGTACTTC. Translating gives CASSRTTSYEQYF.

The chain links TRBV29-1 to TRBJ2-1; D remains ambiguous. The V and J ends lost 6 bases and 3 bases respectively, with 6 bases between them. The germline V gene encodes CDR1 SQVTM and CDR2 ANQGSEA. The CDR3 is made up of 11 amino acids. As DNA, the CDR3 is TGCAGCGTGGTAGTCTACAATGAGCAGTTCTTC. It is translated as CSVVVYNEQFF.

This clonotype was observed at least ten times. This sequence joins TRBV4-1 and TRBJ2-3; the D is unclear. The CDR3 sequence is 15 residues long. Germline V gene data show CDR1 as MGHRA and CDR2 as YSYEKL. Trimming left V 1 base short and J 0 bases short, with 8 bases between. CDR3 residues: CASSQVTVSTDTQYF. In DNA, the CDR3 is TGCGCCAGCAGCCAAGTTACAGTCAGCACAGATACGCAGTATTTT.

This clonotype was observed at least ten times. The chain has TRBV6-7 and TRBJ1-1; maybe TRBD1 (5 bases). TRBV6-7 is given ORF status, its function remaining uncertain. The V gene lost 2 bases and the J gene lost 0 bases, with 16 bases spanning the gap. This CDR3 has 17 residues. The CDR3 nucleotides are TGTGCCAGCAGTTACCCCAGTCGAGGAGGGGTGAACACTGAAGCTTTCTTT. Residues: CASSYPSRGGVNTEAFF.

This clonotype was detected a few times. This chain connects TRBV19 to TRBJ2-7; D remains unclear. Germline lookup yields CDR1 LNHDA and CDR2 SQIVND (reference sequence). The length of the CDR3 is 12 residues. Trimming removed 2 bases at V and 4 bases at J, with 6 bases between. CDR3 residues: CASSITAYEQYF. The CDR3 DNA sequence: TGTGCCAGTAGTATAACGGCGTACGAGCAGTACTTC.

This clonotype was counted at least ten times. CDR3 DNA: TGCGCCAGCAGCCAAGAAGAGTGGACTAGCGGGAGGTACGAGCAGTACTTC. This codes for CASSQEEWTSGRYEQYF. The gene calls are TRBV4-1 and TRBJ2-7; TRBD2 matches at 14 bases. With 0 bases clipped from V and 4 bases from J, the junction kept 5 bases outside the gene matches. There are 17 residues in the CDR3. Germline V lookup: CDR1 MGHRA, CDR2 YSYEKL.

This clonotype was seen many times. The chain is built from TRBV20-1 and TRBJ2-7, with D uncertain. Germline loops: CDR1 DFQATT, CDR2 SNEGSKA (reference sequence). V was cut by 6 bases and J by 6 bases, with 24 bases left in between. CDR3 length equals 15 residues. DNA of the CDR3: TGCAGTGCCCCTCTCGCGGTATCAGTAGTCGGCGAGCAGTACTTC. It codes for CSAPLAVSVVGEQYF.

Points on this clonotype: A much larger clone differs from this one at a single base, so this may be a read error. The rearrangement links TRBV7-9 to TRBJ1-5; 7 bases align to TRBD1. The CDR3 totals 14 residues. The germline V gene encodes CDR1 SEHNR and CDR2 FQNEAQ (reference sequence). Germline trimming cut 5 bases from V and 5 bases from J; bases unmatched to any gene: 6. The CDR3 DNA follows: TGTGCCAGCAGCGTTACAGGGGTGGATCAGCCCCAGCATTTT. This gives the protein CASSVTGVDQPQHF.

This clonotype was seen a few times. The conserved final phenylalanine or tryptophan is absent from the CDR3, which likely points to a read error. The DNA is omitted, as the CDR3 cannot be located on it reliably, and the CDR3 follows TCRdb's listing. The chain recombines TRBV23-1 with TRBJ1-6; TRBD1 is the table's D call and was not checked against the DNA. TRBV23-1 is noted as an ORF with a role that remains uncertain. The CDR3 length is 12 residues, termini included. The CDR3 spells CASSQSIQDRTI.

The chain's CDR3 is CASNHPSGPSYNEQFF. DNA for the CDR3: TGTGCCAGCAATCATCCTAGCGGGCCTTCCTACAATGAGCAGTTCTTC. V usage is TRBV6-1 and J usage is TRBJ2-1; 8 bases are a match to TRBD2. Germline CDR1 reads MNHNS; CDR2 reads SASEGT. The V segment lost 7 bases and the J segment 1 base; nucleotides outside the gene matches: 9. CDR3 length: 16 residues.

V usage is TRBV5-5 and J usage is TRBJ1-2; TRBD1 is a possible D gene (5 bases). The CDR3 covers 12 residues. From germline, CDR1 is SGHKS and CDR2 YYEKEE (reference sequence). Trimming shortened V by 0 bases and J by 10 bases, and 10 bases separated the two germline ends. The CDR3 nucleotides are TGTGCCAGCAGCTTGGCCGGGGACCTCTACACCTTC. Its protein is CASSLAGDLYTF.

This clonotype was detected many times. This rearrangement joins TRBV29-1 to TRBJ1-1, with D uncertain. Germline values: CDR1 SQVTM, CDR2 ANQGSEA. V was pared by 4 bases and J by 2 bases, with 8 bases between. The length of the CDR3 is 12 residues. CDR3 region: CSVVPGNTEAFF. The DNA of the CDR3 is TGCAGCGTTGTCCCCGGAAACACTGAAGCTTTCTTT.

Many counts were recorded for this clonotype. This chain joins TRBV7-9 and TRBJ2-7, with a possible D match to TRBD2 (6 bases). Between the trimmed V and J ends, which lost 2 bases and 2 bases, there was a span of 13 bases. The CDR3 loop spans 15 amino acids. Germline V gives CDR1 SEHNR, CDR2 FQNEAQ (reference sequence). The CDR3 loop reads CASSLFPSETYEQYF. In DNA form, the CDR3 reads TGTGCCAGCAGCTTATTCCCTAGCGAGACCTACGAGCAGTACTTC.